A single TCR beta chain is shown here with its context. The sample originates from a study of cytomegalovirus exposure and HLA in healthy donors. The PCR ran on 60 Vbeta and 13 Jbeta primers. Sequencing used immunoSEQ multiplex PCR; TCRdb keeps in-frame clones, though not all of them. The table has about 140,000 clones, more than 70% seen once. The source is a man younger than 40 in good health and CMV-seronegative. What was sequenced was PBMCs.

CDR3: CASSLLRTGLYEQYF. The CDR3 DNA follows: TGTGCCAGCAGCTTGCTGCGGACAGGGCTCTACGAGCAGTACTTC. The rearrangement links TRBV7-8 to TRBJ2-7; 8 bases are a match to TRBD1. Per the germline V gene, CDR1 is SGHVS and CDR2 is FQNEAQ. CDR3 size: 15 residues. After removal of 3 bases from V and 3 bases from J, the junction contained 7 bases not matched to a gene.